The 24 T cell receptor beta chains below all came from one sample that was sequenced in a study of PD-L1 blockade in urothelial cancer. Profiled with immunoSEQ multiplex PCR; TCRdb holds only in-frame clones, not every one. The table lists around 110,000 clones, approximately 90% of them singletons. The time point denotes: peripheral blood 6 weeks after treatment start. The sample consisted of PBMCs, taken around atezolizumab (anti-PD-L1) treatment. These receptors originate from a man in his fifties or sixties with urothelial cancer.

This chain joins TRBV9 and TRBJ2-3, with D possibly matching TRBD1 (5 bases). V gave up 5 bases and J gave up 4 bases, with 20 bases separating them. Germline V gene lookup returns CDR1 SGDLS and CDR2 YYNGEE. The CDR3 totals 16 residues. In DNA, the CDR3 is TGTGCCAGCAGTGCCACGGCGTCCCTCAGGGCAGATACGCAGTATTTT. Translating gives CASSATASLRADTQYF.

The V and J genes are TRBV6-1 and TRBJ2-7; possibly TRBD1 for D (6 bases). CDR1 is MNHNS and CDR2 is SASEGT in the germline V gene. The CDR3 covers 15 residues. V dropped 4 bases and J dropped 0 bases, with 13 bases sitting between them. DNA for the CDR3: TGTGCCAGCAGTGGGCCTCGGACAGTCTCCTACGAGCAGTACTTC. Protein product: CASSGPRTVSYEQYF.

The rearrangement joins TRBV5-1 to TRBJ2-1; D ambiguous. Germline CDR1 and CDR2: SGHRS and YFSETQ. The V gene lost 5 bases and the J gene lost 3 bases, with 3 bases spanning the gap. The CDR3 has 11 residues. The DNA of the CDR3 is TGCGCCAGCAGGCGCTACAATGAGCAGTTCTTC. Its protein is CASRRYNEQFF.

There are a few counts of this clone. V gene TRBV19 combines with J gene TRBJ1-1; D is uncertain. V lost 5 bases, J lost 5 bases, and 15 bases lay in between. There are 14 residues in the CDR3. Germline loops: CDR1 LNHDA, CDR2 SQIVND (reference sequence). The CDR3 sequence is CASSSQAVGTEAFF. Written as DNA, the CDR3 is TGTGCCAGTAGTTCGCAGGCAGTCGGTACTGAAGCTTTCTTT.

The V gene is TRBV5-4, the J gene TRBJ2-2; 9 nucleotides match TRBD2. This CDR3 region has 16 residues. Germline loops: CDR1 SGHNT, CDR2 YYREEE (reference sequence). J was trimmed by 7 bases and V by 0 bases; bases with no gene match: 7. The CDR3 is CASSLDPSGVGGELFF. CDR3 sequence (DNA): TGTGCCAGCAGCTTGGACCCTAGCGGGGTCGGCGGGGAGCTGTTTTTT.

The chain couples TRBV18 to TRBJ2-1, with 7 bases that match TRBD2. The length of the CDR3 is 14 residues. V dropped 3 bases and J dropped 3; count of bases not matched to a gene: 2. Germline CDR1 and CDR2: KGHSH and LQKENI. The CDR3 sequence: CASSPSGVYNEQFF. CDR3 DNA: TGTGCCAGCTCACCCAGCGGGGTCTACAATGAGCAGTTCTTC. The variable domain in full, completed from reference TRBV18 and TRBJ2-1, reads NAGVMQNPRHLVRRRGQEARLRCSPMKGHSHVYWYRQLPEEGLKFMVYLQKENIIDESGMPKERFSAEFPKEGPSILRIQQVVRGDSAAYFCASSPSGVYNEQFFGPGTRLTVL.

DNA for the CDR3: TGTGCCATCAAAACCGTCGGAGACGGGGAGCTGTTTTTT. It translates to CAIKTVGDGELFF. The V call is TRBV10-3, the J call TRBJ2-2, with no clear D. The CDR3 contains 13 residues. The germline V and J ends were trimmed by 7 bases and 7 bases, with 13 bases remaining between them. Germline-derived CDR1 and CDR2 are ENHRY and SYGVKD.

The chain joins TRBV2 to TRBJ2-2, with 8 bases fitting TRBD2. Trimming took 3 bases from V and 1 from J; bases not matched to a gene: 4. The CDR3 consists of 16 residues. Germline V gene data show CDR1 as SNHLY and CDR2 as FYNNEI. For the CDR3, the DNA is TGTGCCAGCAGTGATACGACTAGCGTGAACACCGGGGAGCTGTTTTTT. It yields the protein CASSDTTSVNTGELFF.

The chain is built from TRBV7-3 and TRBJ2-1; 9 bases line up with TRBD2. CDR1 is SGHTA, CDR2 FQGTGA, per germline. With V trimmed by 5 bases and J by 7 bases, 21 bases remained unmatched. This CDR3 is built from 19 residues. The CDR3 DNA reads TGTGCCAGCAGCCTAGGGGTAAGGACTAGCGCCGCTAGAGGTAATGAGCAGTTCTTC. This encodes CASSLGVRTSAARGNEQFF.

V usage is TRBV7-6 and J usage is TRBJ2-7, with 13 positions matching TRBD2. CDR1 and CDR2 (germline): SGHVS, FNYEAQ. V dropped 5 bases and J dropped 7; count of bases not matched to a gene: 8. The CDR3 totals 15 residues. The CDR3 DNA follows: TGTGCCAGCAGCCCGACTAGCGGGGGGCCGGGGGAGCAGTACTTC. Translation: CASSPTSGGPGEQYF.

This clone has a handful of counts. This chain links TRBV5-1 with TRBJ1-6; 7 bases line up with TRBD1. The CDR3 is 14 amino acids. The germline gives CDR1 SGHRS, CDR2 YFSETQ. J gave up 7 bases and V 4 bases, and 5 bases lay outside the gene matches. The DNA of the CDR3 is TGCGCCAGCAGCGCACAGGGGTACAATTCACCCCTCCACTTT. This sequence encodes CASSAQGYNSPLHF.

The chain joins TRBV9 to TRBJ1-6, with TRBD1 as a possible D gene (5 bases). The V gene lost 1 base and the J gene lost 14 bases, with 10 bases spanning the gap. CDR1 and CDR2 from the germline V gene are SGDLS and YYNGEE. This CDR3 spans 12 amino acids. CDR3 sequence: CASSVRGGALHF. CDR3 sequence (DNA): TGTGCCAGCAGCGTAAGGGGAGGGGCCCTCCACTTT.

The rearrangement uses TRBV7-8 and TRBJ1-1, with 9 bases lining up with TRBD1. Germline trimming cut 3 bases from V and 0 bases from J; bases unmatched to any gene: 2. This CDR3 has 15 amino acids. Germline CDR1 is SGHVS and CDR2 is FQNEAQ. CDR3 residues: CASSFWTGVNTEAFF. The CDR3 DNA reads TGTGCCAGCAGCTTCTGGACAGGGGTGAACACTGAAGCTTTCTTT.

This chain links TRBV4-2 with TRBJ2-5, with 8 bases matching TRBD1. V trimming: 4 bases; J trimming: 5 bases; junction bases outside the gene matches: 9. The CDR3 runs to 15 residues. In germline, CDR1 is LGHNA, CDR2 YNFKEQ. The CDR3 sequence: CASSRNQGAFETQYF. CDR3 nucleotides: TGTGCCAGCAGCCGAAACCAGGGGGCGTTTGAGACCCAGTACTTC.

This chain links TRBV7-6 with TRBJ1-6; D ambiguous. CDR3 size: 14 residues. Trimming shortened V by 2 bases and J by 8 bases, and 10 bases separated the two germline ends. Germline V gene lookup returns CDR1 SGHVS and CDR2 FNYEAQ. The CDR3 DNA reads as TGTGCCAGCAGCTTAAGGGAGGGTGATTCACCCCTCCACTTT. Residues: CASSLREGDSPLHF. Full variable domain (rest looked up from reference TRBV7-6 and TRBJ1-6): GAGVSQSPRYKVTKRGQDVALRCDPISGHVSLYWYRQALGQGPEFLTYFNYEAQQDKSGLPNDRFSAERPEGSISTLTIQRTEQRDSAMYRCASSLREGDSPLHFGNGTRLTVT.

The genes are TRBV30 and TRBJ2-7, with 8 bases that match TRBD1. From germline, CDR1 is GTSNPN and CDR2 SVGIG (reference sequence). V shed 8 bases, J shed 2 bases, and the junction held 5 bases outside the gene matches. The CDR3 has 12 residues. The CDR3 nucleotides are TGTGCCCGGGGGACAGGCGCCTACGAGCAGTACTTC. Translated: CARGTGAYEQYF. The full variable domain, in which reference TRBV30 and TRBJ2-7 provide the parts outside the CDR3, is SQTIHQWPATLVQPVGSPLSLECTVEGTSNPNLYWYRQAAGRGLQLLFYSVGIGQISSEVPQNLSASRPQDRQFILSSKKLLLSDSGFYLCARGTGAYEQYFGPGTRLTVT.

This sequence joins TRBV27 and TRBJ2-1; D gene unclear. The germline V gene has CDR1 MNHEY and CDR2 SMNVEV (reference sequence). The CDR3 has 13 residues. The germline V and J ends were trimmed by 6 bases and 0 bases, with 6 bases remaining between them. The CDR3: CASRLVSYNEQFF. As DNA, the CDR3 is TGTGCCAGCAGGCTAGTCTCCTACAATGAGCAGTTCTTC.

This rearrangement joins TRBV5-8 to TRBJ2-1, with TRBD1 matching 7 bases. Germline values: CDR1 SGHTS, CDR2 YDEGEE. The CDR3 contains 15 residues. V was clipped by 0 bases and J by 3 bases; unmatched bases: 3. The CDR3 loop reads CASSLGGGVYNEQFF. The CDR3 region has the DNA TGTGCCAGCAGCTTGGGAGGGGGCGTCTACAATGAGCAGTTCTTC. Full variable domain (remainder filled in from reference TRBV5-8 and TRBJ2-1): EAGVTQSPTHLIKTRGQQATLRCSPISGHTSVYWYQQALGLGLQFLLWYDEGEERNRGNFPPRFSGRQFPNYSSELNVNALELEDSALYLCASSLGGGVYNEQFFGPGTRLTVL.

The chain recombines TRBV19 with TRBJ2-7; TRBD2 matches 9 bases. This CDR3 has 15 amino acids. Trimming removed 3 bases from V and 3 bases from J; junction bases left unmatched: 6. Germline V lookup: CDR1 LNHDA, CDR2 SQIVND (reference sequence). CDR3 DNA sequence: TGTGCCAGTAGTATTGCAGCGGGGGGAGTCTACGAGCAGTACTTC. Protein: CASSIAAGGVYEQYF.

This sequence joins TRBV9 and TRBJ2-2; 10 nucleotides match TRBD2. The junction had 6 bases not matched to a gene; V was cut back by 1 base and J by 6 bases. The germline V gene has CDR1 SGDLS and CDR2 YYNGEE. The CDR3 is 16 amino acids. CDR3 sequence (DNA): TGTGCCAGCAGCGTACTCGTTAGCGGGGGGCCCGGGGAGCTGTTTTTT. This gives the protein CASSVLVSGGPGELFF. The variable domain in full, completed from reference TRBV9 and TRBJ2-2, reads DSGVTQTPKHLITATGQRVTLRCSPRSGDLSVYWYQQSLDQGLQFLIQYYNGEERAKGNILERFSAQQFPDLHSELNLSSLELGDSALYFCASSVLVSGGPGELFFGEGSRLTVL.

The CDR3 nucleotides are TGTGCCAGCAGTTTGGCGGGACTAGCGGGAATCGAGCAGTTCTTC. Amino acids: CASSLAGLAGIEQFF. The chain joins TRBV27 to TRBJ2-1, with 13 positions matching TRBD2. The CDR3 consists of 15 residues. Trimming cost V 3 bases and J 10 bases; bases outside gene matches: 6. Germline V gene data show CDR1 as MNHEY and CDR2 as SMNVEV (reference sequence).

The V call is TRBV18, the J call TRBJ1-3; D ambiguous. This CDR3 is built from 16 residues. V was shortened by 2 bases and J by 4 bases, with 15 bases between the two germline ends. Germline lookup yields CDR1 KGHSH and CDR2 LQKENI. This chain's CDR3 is CASSPSPTRVGNTIYF. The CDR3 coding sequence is TGTGCCAGCTCACCATCCCCGACGAGGGTGGGAAACACCATATATTTT. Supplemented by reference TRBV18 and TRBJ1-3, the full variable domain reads NAGVMQNPRHLVRRRGQEARLRCSPMKGHSHVYWYRQLPEEGLKFMVYLQKENIIDESGMPKERFSAEFPKEGPSILRIQQVVRGDSAAYFCASSPSPTRVGNTIYFGEGSWLTVV.

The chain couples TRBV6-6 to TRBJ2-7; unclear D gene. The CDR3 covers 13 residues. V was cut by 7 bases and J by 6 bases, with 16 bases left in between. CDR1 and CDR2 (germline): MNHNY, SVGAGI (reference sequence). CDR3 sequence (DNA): TGTGCCAGCACCCCCTTCTCCGGCGGCGAGCAGTACTTC. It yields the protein CASTPFSGGEQYF.

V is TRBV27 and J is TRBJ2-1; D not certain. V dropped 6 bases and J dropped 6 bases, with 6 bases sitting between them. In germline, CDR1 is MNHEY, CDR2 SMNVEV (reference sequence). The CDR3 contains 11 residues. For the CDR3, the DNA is TGTGCCAGCAGATGGGCCAATGAGCAGTTCTTC. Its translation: CASRWANEQFF.